The next 18 T cell receptor beta chains were all read from a single sample in a study of siplizumab effects on memory and regulatory T cells. Assay used: immunoSEQ multiplex PCR; TCRdb lists only in-frame clones, some missing. This table has 57,000 or so clones, about 80% appearing once. Sample: memory CD4+ T cells sorted from blood. All receptors derive from a human donor in good health.

In its sample, this clone was seen a few times. The V call is TRBV10-2, the J call TRBJ2-3, with 7 positions matching TRBD1. J lost 4 bases, V lost 3 bases, and 1 base had no gene match. This CDR3 has 13 amino acids. CDR1 is WSHSY and CDR2 is SAAADI in the germline V gene. DNA of the CDR3: TGCGCCAGCAGTGATCAGGGGGCAGATACGCAGTATTTT. It yields the protein CASSDQGADTQYF.

The genes are TRBV15 and TRBJ2-5, with D perhaps TRBD2 (7 bases). V lost 4 bases to trimming and J lost 5 bases, with 20 bases between them. Germline V CDR1 and CDR2: LNHNV, YYDKDF (reference sequence). This CDR3 region has 16 residues. CDR3 sequence (DNA): TGTGCCACCAGCATTCTGCACCGGGGGGCCTATGAGACCCAGTACTTC. Translated, it gives CATSILHRGAYETQYF.

CDR3 residues: CASSQHEETQYF. CDR3 in DNA: TGCGCCAGCAGCCAACATGAAGAGACCCAGTACTTC. V gene TRBV4-1 combines with J gene TRBJ2-5; D unresolved. The germline V gene has CDR1 MGHRA and CDR2 YSYEKL. The CDR3 runs 12 residues. V was shortened by 2 bases and J by 3 bases, with 4 bases between the two germline ends.

This clone was counted a few times. The V and J genes are TRBV7-8 and TRBJ2-5; 8 bases match TRBD2. Per the germline V gene, CDR1 is SGHVS and CDR2 is FQNEAQ. This CDR3 spans 18 amino acids. V was clipped by 0 bases and J by 4 bases; unmatched bases: 13. CDR3 sequence (DNA): TGTGCCAGCAGCTTAGCGCCCCGGGGGGGAACCACCGGAGAGACCCAGTACTTC. Encoded protein: CASSLAPRGGTTGETQYF.

Here the CDR3 DNA reads TGCGCCAGCAGTGACGGAAACTACAATGAGCAGTTCTTC. As protein: CASSDGNYNEQFF. The chain uses TRBV10-2 and TRBJ2-1; D is unclear. The ends were cut back, 3 bases at V and 3 bases at J, with 6 bases in the middle. Per germline, CDR1 WSHSY and CDR2 SAAADI. The CDR3 is made up of 13 amino acids.

CDR3 coding DNA: TGTGCCAGCAGTGAATCTATAGTAGACACAGATACGCAGTATTTT. It specifies CASSESIVDTDTQYF. The chain uses TRBV6-1 and TRBJ2-3; D unresolved. CDR3 length: 15 residues. V lost 2 bases and J lost 2, with 11 bases in between. Per the germline V gene, CDR1 is MNHNS and CDR2 is SASEGT.

The V gene is TRBV29-1, the J gene TRBJ1-6; D is ambiguous. The CDR3 has 11 residues. The germline gives CDR1 SQVTM, CDR2 ANQGSEA. V shed 0 bases and J shed 15 bases, with 9 bases lying between them. CDR3: CSVEEGRGLHF. The CDR3 DNA reads TGCAGCGTTGAAGAAGGGCGAGGCCTCCACTTT.

V gene TRBV19 combines with J gene TRBJ1-2; D gene unclear. Trimming took off 1 base at V and 2 bases at J, with 8 bases between the two ends. CDR1 LNHDA and CDR2 SQIVND come from the germline V gene (reference sequence). This CDR3 comprises 14 residues. The CDR3 spells CASSIGTANYGYTF. The CDR3 region has the DNA TGTGCCAGTAGTATAGGAACGGCCAACTATGGCTACACCTTC. Together with reference TRBV19 and TRBJ1-2, the CDR3 gives the full variable domain: DGGITQSPKYLFRKEGQNVTLSCEQNLNHDAMYWYRQDPGQGLRLIYYSQIVNDFQKGDIAEGYSVSREKKESFPLTVTSAQKNPTAFYLCASSIGTANYGYTFGSGTRLTVV.

V gene TRBV2 combines with J gene TRBJ1-6; 11 bases are shared with TRBD1. After removal of 6 bases from V and 7 bases from J, the junction contained 5 bases not matched to a gene. Germline-derived CDR1 and CDR2 are SNHLY and FYNNEI. The CDR3 consists of 15 residues. The CDR3 here is CASSGQGALNSPLHF. The DNA for the CDR3 is TGTGCCAGCAGCGGACAGGGGGCCTTGAATTCACCCCTCCACTTT.

J is TRBJ1-1 and V is TRBV6-1; D unresolved. CDR1 MNHNS and CDR2 SASEGT come from the germline V gene. Trimming took off 3 bases at V and 1 base at J, with 12 bases between the two ends. The CDR3 consists of 15 residues. The chain's CDR3 is CASSDVHFGNTEAFF. The CDR3 DNA reads as TGTGCCAGCAGTGACGTGCATTTTGGGAACACTGAAGCTTTCTTT.

CDR3 residues: CASSVVPTENEKLFF. The CDR3 coding sequence is TGTGCCAGCAGCGTAGTTCCGACAGAGAATGAAAAACTGTTTTTT. The chain carries TRBV9 and TRBJ1-4; TRBD1 might be the D (5 bases). Germline-derived CDR1 and CDR2 are SGDLS and YYNGEE. CDR3 length: 15 residues. The V gene lost 0 bases and the J gene lost 5 bases, with 11 bases spanning the gap.

V is TRBV27 and J is TRBJ2-7; D gene unclear. Per germline, CDR1 MNHEY and CDR2 SMNVEV (reference sequence). Trimming left V 4 bases short and J 4 bases short, with 14 bases between. CDR3 length: 14 amino acids. CDR3 coding DNA: TGTGCCAGCAGTTCCCTCATGCCGAGGTACGAGCAGTACTTC. As protein: CASSSLMPRYEQYF.

The chain has TRBV27 and TRBJ1-4, with 7 bases identical to TRBD1. The CDR3 is 15 residues long. Losses at the gene ends were 4 bases for V and 5 bases for J; bases not matched to a gene: 7. Germline CDR1 reads MNHEY; CDR2 reads SMNVEV (reference sequence). The CDR3 protein is CASSSLRGRNEKLFF. The CDR3 nucleotides read TGTGCCAGCAGTTCTTTAAGGGGGCGAAATGAAAAACTGTTTTTT.

This rearrangement joins TRBV13 to TRBJ2-7; D may be TRBD2 (6 bases). The ends were cut back, 4 bases at V and 2 bases at J, with 15 bases in the middle. The CDR3 consists of 15 residues. CDR1 and CDR2 from the germline V gene are PRHDT and FYEKMQ (reference sequence). CDR3 sequence: CASSSDYRGAYEQYF. Written as DNA, the CDR3 is TGTGCCAGCAGCTCGGACTACCGCGGAGCCTACGAGCAGTACTTC. The variable domain in full, completed from reference TRBV13 and TRBJ2-7, reads AAGVIQSPRHLIKEKRETATLKCYPIPRHDTVYWYQQGPGQDPQFLISFYEKMQSDKGSIPDRFSAQQFSDYHSELNMSSLELGDSALYFCASSSDYRGAYEQYFGPGTRLTVT.

This clone came up once. The V gene is TRBV5-1, the J gene TRBJ2-3, with D maybe TRBD2 (7 bases). The V end lost 2 bases, the J end lost 4 bases, and 11 bases lay between the germline ends. This CDR3 contains 14 residues. Germline values: CDR1 SGHRS, CDR2 YFSETQ. The CDR3 loop reads CASSFNGGPDTQYF. CDR3 nucleotide sequence: TGCGCCAGCAGCTTTAACGGGGGGCCAGATACGCAGTATTTT.

The rearrangement uses TRBV7-2 and TRBJ1-1; D may be TRBD1 (5 bases). V lost 1 base and J 7 bases, leaving 10 bases between the germline ends. CDR1 is SGHTA and CDR2 is FQGNSA in the germline V gene. This CDR3 is built from 13 residues. The DNA of the CDR3 is TGTGCCAGCAGCTTAGGTGTGGGGGTTGAAGCTTTCTTT. Translation gives CASSLGVGVEAFF.

CDR3: CASRGTSTDTQYF. The CDR3 DNA is TGTGCCAGCAGAGGGACTAGCACAGATACGCAGTATTTT. The chain recombines TRBV9 with TRBJ2-3; tentative D call: TRBD2 (6 bases). V lost 5 bases and J lost 0, with 7 bases in between. This CDR3 spans 13 amino acids. CDR1 SGDLS and CDR2 YYNGEE come from the germline V gene.

This clone was observed a few times. Other nucleotide sequences from this sample produce the same CDR3. The V and J genes are TRBV7-2 and TRBJ2-3; D gene uncertain. V dropped 5 bases and J dropped 2 bases, with 5 bases sitting between them. Germline V gene lookup returns CDR1 SGHTA and CDR2 FQGNSA. This CDR3 has 12 amino acids. CDR3 protein: CASSLDTDTQYF. DNA of the CDR3: TGTGCCAGCAGCCTGGACACAGATACGCAGTATTTT.